A single sample is the source of the 28 T cell receptor beta chains below, sequenced in a study of monozygotic twins with inflammatory bowel disease. TCRdb reprocessed the 5' RACE reads and reports one entry per CDR3 protein, with no DNA. The sample features approximately 400,000 distinct CDR3 sequences, with 2% to 2.5% in its top ten. What was sequenced was blood. These receptors were collected from a human donor with ulcerative colitis or Crohn's disease, or a healthy co-twin of an affected twin (not recorded which).

The chain links TRBV18 to TRBJ1-1; absent DNA, TCRdb's TRBD1 call cannot be checked. This CDR3 has 16 amino acids. Per the germline V gene, CDR1 is KGHSH and CDR2 is LQKENI. CDR3 region: CASRGGGMGLTTEAFF. Combining the CDR3 with reference TRBV18 and TRBJ1-1 gives the whole variable domain NAGVMQNPRHLVRRRGQEARLRCSPMKGHSHVYWYRQLPEEGLKFMVYLQKENIIDESGMPKERFSAEFPKEGPSILRIQQVVRGDSAAYFCASRGGGMGLTTEAFFGQGTRLTVV.

V gene TRBV6-2 or TRBV6-3 combines with J gene TRBJ2-3; the D gene TCRdb calls, TRBD1, cannot be checked with no DNA. Germline CDR1 MNHEY, CDR2 SVGEGT. The CDR3 contains 14 residues. The CDR3 sequence is CASSPRVTTDTQYF.

V is TRBV29-1 and J is TRBJ1-4; TCRdb selects TRBD1, and the lack of DNA leaves this call unchecked. The CDR3 runs to 14 residues. The germline V gene has CDR1 SQVTM and CDR2 ANQGSEA. This CDR3 reads CSVEAVTGSEKLFF.

This sequence joins TRBV20-1 and TRBJ1-6; the D gene TCRdb calls, TRBD1, cannot be checked with no DNA. CDR3 length equals 15 residues. Germline CDR1 DFQATT, CDR2 SNEGSKA (reference sequence). Here the CDR3 reads CSARVTGGSNSPLHF.

The chain recombines TRBV5-4 with TRBJ2-3. CDR3 length equals 13 residues. The germline gives CDR1 SGHNT, CDR2 YYREEE (reference sequence). This chain's CDR3 is CASSHPLQDTQYF.

The V gene is TRBV28, the J gene TRBJ2-5. The CDR3 is 13 residues long. The germline gives CDR1 MDHEN, CDR2 SYDVKM. The CDR3: CASRPLGQETQYF.

The chain joins TRBV7-9 to TRBJ2-1; TCRdb's D gene call, TRBD2, goes unchecked for lack of DNA. The CDR3 covers 19 residues. Germline V gene data show CDR1 as SEHNR and CDR2 as FQNEAQ (reference sequence). CDR3 sequence reads: CASSSLTSGGSRGHNEQFF.

The V gene is TRBV2, the J gene TRBJ2-2; TCRdb outputs TRBD2, but without DNA this stays unchecked. The germline V gene encodes CDR1 SNHLY and CDR2 FYNNEI. This CDR3 comprises 16 residues. The CDR3 here is CASSGWTLTNTGELFF.

The V gene is TRBV7-7, the J gene TRBJ1-5; TCRdb proposes TRBD1, but this gene call is untestable without DNA. The germline V gene encodes CDR1 SSHAT and CDR2 FNYEAQ (reference sequence). CDR3 length equals 16 residues. CDR3 residues: CASSSHGGKSNQPQHF.

The chain is built from TRBV14 and TRBJ1-1; TCRdb outputs TRBD1, but without DNA this stays unchecked. This CDR3 has 12 residues. The germline V gene has CDR1 SGHDN and CDR2 FVKESK. This CDR3 reads CASSQARGEAFF.

The CDR3 loop is CASSLVGGSSYEQYF. V usage is TRBV7-9 and J usage is TRBJ2-7; TCRdb's assignment of TRBD1 cannot be checked, as there is no DNA. From germline, CDR1 is SEHNR and CDR2 FQNEAQ (reference sequence). CDR3 length: 15 amino acids.

The chain uses TRBV29-1 and TRBJ2-1; the D call of TRBD1 rests on TCRdb alone, since no DNA is present to check it. This CDR3 contains 14 residues. In germline, CDR1 is SQVTM, CDR2 ANQGSEA. The CDR3 reads CSVEEGAGGNEQFF.

V and J are TRBV7-9 and TRBJ1-6. The CDR3 length is 17 residues. The germline gives CDR1 SEHNR, CDR2 FQNEAQ (reference sequence). CDR3 amino acids: CASSRGVQSSYNSPLHF.

The chain has TRBV5-4 and TRBJ2-2; with no DNA, the TCRdb D assignment of TRBD1 cannot be verified. The CDR3 is made up of 15 amino acids. CDR1 SGHNT and CDR2 YYREEE come from the germline V gene (reference sequence). This CDR3 reads CASEEGQGAVGELFF.

The chain joins TRBV3-1 to TRBJ2-2; TCRdb outputs TRBD2, but without DNA this stays unchecked. Germline CDR1 LGHDT, CDR2 YNNKEL (reference sequence). This CDR3 spans 12 amino acids. The CDR3 loop reads CATGLVAGELFF.

The chain has TRBV10-3 and TRBJ2-3; TCRdb's D call of TRBD1 is untestable without DNA. The CDR3 consists of 15 residues. Germline V lookup: CDR1 ENHRY, CDR2 SYGVKD. This chain's CDR3 is CAIRGQGARTDTQYF.

The chain employs TRBV6-2 or TRBV6-3 and TRBJ2-1; the D call of TRBD1 rests on TCRdb alone, since no DNA is present to check it. This CDR3 is built from 16 residues. Germline loops: CDR1 MNHEY, CDR2 SVGEGT. The CDR3 here is CASRDNRGSAYNEQFF.

The CDR3 here is CASSVMLQGFGTNEQFF. This sequence joins TRBV6-1 and TRBJ2-1; TCRdb's D call, TRBD1, is unchecked because there is no DNA. Germline CDR1 is MNHNS and CDR2 is SASEGT. CDR3 length: 17 amino acids.

This chain links TRBV10-3 with TRBJ1-5. CDR3 size: 15 residues. Germline assignment: CDR1 ENHRY and CDR2 SYGVKD. The CDR3 loop reads CAISESAVSNQPQHF.

This rearrangement joins TRBV6-5 to TRBJ2-3; the TCRdb call, TRBD1, lacks DNA for checking. Germline CDR1 reads MNHEY; CDR2 reads SVGAGI. CDR3 length: 13 residues. CDR3 residues: CASSLGQLGTQYF.

The chain carries TRBV5-5 and TRBJ2-4. Germline CDR1 and CDR2: SGHKS and YYEKEE (reference sequence). The CDR3 spans 16 residues. CDR3 sequence: CASRNDDRQDKNIQYF.

CDR3 sequence reads: CASSSRENTEAFF. V and J are TRBV11-2 and TRBJ1-1; the D call from TCRdb, TRBD1, cannot be confirmed without DNA. The CDR3 loop spans 13 amino acids. Germline lookup yields CDR1 SGHAT and CDR2 FQNNGV.

The V and J genes are TRBV4-1 and TRBJ2-7; there is no DNA to check the TCRdb D call of TRBD2. The germline gives CDR1 MGHRA, CDR2 YSYEKL. This CDR3 has 16 amino acids. The CDR3 sequence is CASSQDGLAGSYEQYF.

The rearrangement links TRBV7-2 to TRBJ2-5; the D gene TCRdb calls, TRBD1, cannot be checked with no DNA. The CDR3 sequence is 13 residues long. Germline V CDR1 and CDR2: SGHTA, FQGNSA. Here the CDR3 reads CASSSRGLETQYF.

The rearrangement uses TRBV12-3 or TRBV12-4 and TRBJ1-6; the D call from TCRdb, TRBD1, cannot be confirmed without DNA. This CDR3 region has 14 residues. CDR3 sequence reads: CASSRRGAPSPLHF.

The chain is built from TRBV24-1 and TRBJ2-5; as DNA is missing, the TRBD1 call by TCRdb cannot be tested. The germline V gene encodes CDR1 KGHDR and CDR2 SFDVKD. This CDR3 comprises 15 residues. The CDR3 loop is CATSGNRGRKETQYF.

V is TRBV12-3 or TRBV12-4 and J is TRBJ2-7; TCRdb indicates TRBD1, and absent DNA this call remains unverified. The CDR3 contains 14 residues. CDR3 sequence reads: CASRPSGSYYEQYF.

The chain combines TRBV29-1 with TRBJ1-1; without DNA, the TCRdb call of TRBD1 cannot be checked. This CDR3 has 12 residues. In germline, CDR1 is SQVTM, CDR2 ANQGSEA. CDR3 sequence: CSVMGGNTEAFF.